What follows are 25 T cell receptor beta chains derived from one specimen sequenced in a study of human T cells and chemical hapten exposure. Time point in this sample: patch test 3, about 24 weeks after DPC sensitization. Treatment meaning: therapeutic diphenylcyclopropenone sensitization with weekly scalp DPC. Using its own MiXCR run on the RACE reads, TCRdb lists one record per CDR3 protein. The profile shows 75,000 to 90,000 distinct CDR3 sequences, approximately 11% of them singletons. The material sequenced was whole blood, taken in connection with sensitization to the hapten diphenylcyclopropenone (DPC). These receptors were obtained from a woman aged 50 to 60 with alopecia areata. Some clones in this sample may be carry-over from other donors' samples.

This clonotype was found many times. This chain links TRBV4-3 with TRBJ1-6, with D hard to call. CDR3 size: 18 residues. The ends were cut back, 0 bases at V and 5 bases at J, with 17 bases in the middle. In germline, CDR1 is LGHNA, CDR2 YSLEER. The CDR3: CASSQDFRASANNSPLHF. CDR3 sequence (DNA): TGCGCCAGCAGCCAAGATTTTAGGGCATCAGCGAATAATTCACCCCTCCACTTT.

The sample holds one count of this clonotype. A much more abundant neighbour one base away suggests this may be a read error. No conserved phenylalanine or tryptophan is present at the end of the CDR3, so a read error is the likely explanation. This rearrangement joins TRBV19 to TRBJ2-1; D remains unclear. This CDR3 spans 12 amino acids. With 8 bases removed from V and 4 bases from J, the gap between germline ends came to 9 bases. Germline V gene data show CDR1 as LNHDA and CDR2 as SQIVND (reference sequence). CDR3: CASSDLYNEQFS. CDR3 in DNA: TGTGCCAGTTCGGACCTGTACAATGAGCAGTTCTCC.

This clonotype was observed many times. The chain is built from TRBV5-6 and TRBJ1-1, with D perhaps TRBD1 (6 bases). Germline values: CDR1 SGHDT, CDR2 YYEEEE. Trimming removed 2 bases at V and 11 bases at J, with 13 bases between. The CDR3 spans 12 residues. The CDR3 reads CASSFSEGVAFF. CDR3 DNA: TGTGCCAGCAGCTTTTCGGAGGGGGTCGCTTTCTTT.

The rearrangement uses TRBV24-1 and TRBJ2-1, with D possibly matching TRBD1 (6 bases). V lost 0 bases and J 0 bases, leaving 14 bases between the germline ends. The CDR3 runs to 18 residues. The germline CDR1 and CDR2 sequences are KGHDR and SFDVKD. The CDR3 is CATSDLPGDISSYNEQFF. CDR3 nucleotides: TGTGCCACCAGTGATTTGCCAGGGGACATTAGCTCCTACAATGAGCAGTTCTTC.

In its sample, this clonotype was seen many times. V is TRBV21-1 and J is TRBJ2-1; TRBD2, as called in the table, went unchecked against the DNA. TRBV21-1 is a pseudogene. The CDR3 length is 14 residues. DNA for the CDR3: TGTGCCAGCAGCGTGGGACTAGCGGGAAATGAGCAGTTCTTC. This gives the protein CASSVGLAGNEQFF.

The rearrangement uses TRBV19 and TRBJ1-5; D possibly corresponds to TRBD1 (6 bases). Trimming removed 5 bases at V and 1 base at J, with 15 bases between. Germline V CDR1 and CDR2: LNHDA, SQIVND (reference sequence). CDR3 size: 16 residues. As DNA, the CDR3 is TGTGCCAGTAGTTGGCAGGGGTTAGGGAGCAATCAGCCCCAGCATTTT. Translation gives CASSWQGLGSNQPQHF. Looking up the rest from reference TRBV19 and TRBJ1-5 gives the full variable domain: DGGITQSPKYLFRKEGQNVTLSCEQNLNHDAMYWYRQDPGQGLRLIYYSQIVNDFQKGDIAEGYSVSREKKESFPLTVTSAQKNPTAFYLCASSWQGLGSNQPQHFGDGTRLSIL.

This clonotype was detected ten times or more. V gene TRBV20-1 combines with J gene TRBJ1-6, with 9 bases lining up with TRBD1. The junction had 8 bases not matched to a gene; V was cut back by 3 bases and J by 8 bases. Germline lookup yields CDR1 DFQATT and CDR2 SNEGSKA (reference sequence). CDR3 size: 15 residues. The CDR3 DNA reads as TGCAGTGCTAGCCTTTTACAGGGGGCGGATTCACCCCTCCACTTT. Amino acids: CSASLLQGADSPLHF.

This clonotype was seen only a few times. The J gene is TRBJ2-1, the V gene TRBV29-1; 15 positions match TRBD2. The CDR3 has 16 amino acids. CDR1 and CDR2 from the germline V gene are SQVTM and ANQGSEA. After removal of 4 bases from V and 9 bases from J, the junction contained 10 bases not matched to a gene. DNA for the CDR3: TGCAGCGTTGCGGACCCGGGACTAGCGGGAGGAAGTGAGCAGTTCTTC. Translation gives CSVADPGLAGGSEQFF.

The chain combines TRBV30 with TRBJ2-3, with D tentatively TRBD2 (6 bases). Germline V gives CDR1 GTSNPN, CDR2 SVGIG (reference sequence). The CDR3 consists of 15 residues. The V end lost 2 bases, the J end lost 2 bases, and 14 bases lay between the germline ends. CDR3 region: CAWSPRRGNTDTQYF. The CDR3 DNA follows: TGTGCCTGGAGTCCTAGGCGCGGGAACACAGATACGCAGTATTTT.

This clonotype occurred many times. This chain joins TRBV12-3 or TRBV12-4 and TRBJ2-7; 8 bases map to TRBD1. After removal of 7 bases from V and 3 bases from J, the junction contained 8 bases not matched to a gene. CDR3 length equals 14 residues. CDR3 in amino acids: CASNPGGRSYEQYF. CDR3 DNA sequence: TGTGCCAGCAATCCAGGGGGCAGGAGCTACGAGCAGTACTTC.

The rearrangement uses TRBV7-9 and TRBJ1-1, with a tentative D call TRBD1 (5 bases). Per the germline V gene, CDR1 is SEHNR and CDR2 is FQNEAQ (reference sequence). Trimming removed 7 bases at V and 1 base at J, with 19 bases between. This CDR3 is built from 16 residues. The CDR3 spells CASTHPLGDRNTEAFF. The CDR3, as DNA: TGTGCCAGCACCCACCCGCTGGGGGATCGGAACACTGAAGCTTTCTTT. The variable domain in full, completed from reference TRBV7-9 and TRBJ1-1, reads DTGVSQNPRHKITKRGQNVTFRCDPISEHNRLYWYRQTLGQGPEFLTYFQNEAQLEKSRLLSDRFSAERPKGSFSTLEIQRTEQGDSAMYLCASTHPLGDRNTEAFFGQGTRLTVV.

This clonotype was seen ten or more times. At one of its ends the junction is not consistent with the germline gene, which may arise from a read error. The rearrangement links TRBV10-3 to TRBJ2-1, with D perhaps matching TRBD1 (5 bases). The CDR3 runs 13 residues. CDR1 is ENHRY and CDR2 is SYGVKD in the germline V gene. The CDR3 DNA reads as TGTGTCATCACGCCAACAGGAAGCGCTGAGCAGTTCTTC. Residues: CVITPTGSAEQFF.

This clonotype came up many times. The chain recombines TRBV6-1 with TRBJ2-7, with a weak D call TRBD1 (6 bases). Germline CDR1 and CDR2: MNHNS and SASEGT. The CDR3 consists of 14 residues. Deletions cut 2 bases from V and 4 bases from J, with 12 bases between. The CDR3 sequence is CASSESQGYYEQYF. Written as DNA, the CDR3 is TGTGCCAGCAGTGAAAGTCAGGGGTATTACGAGCAGTACTTC.

Regarding this clonotype: A much larger clone is a single base away; this may be a read error. The gene calls are TRBV11-1 and TRBJ2-1; 10 positions match TRBD2. The CDR3 covers 15 residues. Germline CDR1 reads SGHAT; CDR2 reads FQDESV (reference sequence). V was clipped by 4 bases and J by 6 bases; unmatched bases: 6. The CDR3 sequence is CASSSGLAACNEQFF. For the CDR3, the DNA is TGTGCCAGCAGCTCTGGACTAGCGGCCTGCAATGAGCAGTTCTTC. The variable domain in full, with the rest retrieved from reference TRBV11-1 and TRBJ2-1, is EAEVAQSPRYKITEKSQAVAFWCDPISGHATLYWYRQILGQGPELLVQFQDESVVDDSQLPKDRFSAERLKGVDSTLKIQPAELGDSAMYLCASSSGLAACNEQFFGPGTRLTVL.

In this sample, this clonotype turned up many times. The V gene is TRBV12-3 or TRBV12-4, the J gene TRBJ1-6; no reliable D call. Trimming removed 5 bases at V and 9 bases at J, with 11 bases between. CDR3 length equals 13 residues. The CDR3 loop is CASSLGWGSPLHF. CDR3 DNA: TGTGCCAGCAGTCTGGGATGGGGTTCACCCCTCCACTTT.

There are a few counts of this clonotype. The V and J genes are TRBV6-1 and TRBJ2-1, with 11 positions matching TRBD2. The CDR3 runs 17 residues. V was clipped by 5 bases and J by 3 bases; unmatched bases: 9. Per germline, CDR1 MNHNS and CDR2 SASEGT. DNA for the CDR3: TGTGCCAGCAGTTTAATGACTAGCGGGAAATTCTACAATGAGCAGTTCTTC. It yields the protein CASSLMTSGKFYNEQFF.

This clonotype was detected a few times. The chain links TRBV14 to TRBJ1-2; no definite D call. This CDR3 contains 16 residues. Germline loops: CDR1 SGHDN, CDR2 FVKESK. V was trimmed by 1 base and J by 2 bases, leaving 14 bases between them. The CDR3 DNA follows: TGTGCCAGCAGCCAAGCGGGTTTAGGTCCCAACTATGGCTACACCTTC. Protein: CASSQAGLGPNYGYTF.

Only a few counts were recorded for this clonotype. The chain couples TRBV18 to TRBJ2-1; 10 bases map to TRBD2. The junction had 7 bases not matched to a gene; V was cut back by 3 bases and J by 5 bases. CDR3 size: 16 residues. Germline V CDR1 and CDR2: KGHSH, LQKENI. The CDR3 DNA reads TGTGCCAGCTCACCTCCAGGACTAGCGGCCAACAATGAGCAGTTCTTC. It translates to CASSPPGLAANNEQFF.

This clonotype was observed at least ten times. V usage is TRBV11-1 and J usage is TRBJ2-5; D is ambiguous. Germline CDR1 SGHAT, CDR2 FQDESV (reference sequence). The CDR3 has 11 amino acids. Trimming pared 6 bases from V and 3 bases from J, leaving 5 bases between. In DNA form, the CDR3 reads TGTGCCAGCAGGAGAAAAGAGACCCAGTACTTC. Translated, it gives CASRRKETQYF.

This clonotype was seen ten or more times. This sequence joins TRBV20-1 and TRBJ1-3; unclear D gene. In germline, CDR1 is DFQATT, CDR2 SNEGSKA (reference sequence). V gave up 1 base and J gave up 0 bases, with 4 bases separating them. CDR3 length: 13 amino acids. The CDR3 region is CSARAYSGNTIYF. CDR3 DNA: TGCAGTGCTAGAGCGTACTCTGGAAACACCATATATTTT.

This clonotype was observed many times. The chain uses TRBV29-1 and TRBJ1-1; possible D gene TRBD1, 6 bases. Per germline, CDR1 SQVTM and CDR2 ANQGSEA. CDR3 length: 13 residues. With 6 bases removed from V and 0 bases from J, the gap between germline ends came to 11 bases. The CDR3 coding sequence is TGCAGCGTGGTTACAGGGATGAACACTGAAGCTTTCTTT. It codes for CSVVTGMNTEAFF.

The rearrangement uses TRBV7-9 and TRBJ2-7; 10 bases fit TRBD1. V shed 8 bases, J shed 6 bases, and the junction held 10 bases outside the gene matches. Germline V lookup: CDR1 SEHNR, CDR2 FQNEAQ (reference sequence). The CDR3 contains 14 residues. The CDR3 loop is CASLEGTGVSEQYF. The CDR3 bases are TGTGCCAGCCTAGAGGGGACAGGGGTCTCCGAGCAGTACTTC.

V is TRBV7-2 and J is TRBJ2-2; possible D gene TRBD1, 6 bases. CDR3 length: 16 amino acids. Trimming removed 0 bases from V and 6 bases from J, with 14 bases in between. CDR1 SGHTA and CDR2 FQGNSA come from the germline V gene. The CDR3 here is CASSLAARGRPGELFF. The CDR3 bases are TGTGCCAGCAGCTTAGCAGCCAGGGGAAGACCCGGGGAGCTGTTTTTT.

The rearrangement links TRBV11-2 to TRBJ2-3, with D hard to call. The CDR3 totals 15 residues. Germline V gene sequence: CDR1 SGHAT, CDR2 FQNNGV. Between the trimmed V and J ends, which lost 4 bases and 6 bases, there was a span of 17 bases. The CDR3 reads CASSSTLNPGDTQYF. CDR3 DNA: TGTGCCAGCAGCTCGACTCTGAATCCCGGGGATACGCAGTATTTT.

The chain couples TRBV25-1 to TRBJ1-2; weak D call: TRBD1 (6 bases). The CDR3 is 14 amino acids. CDR1 is MGHDK, CDR2 SYGVNS, per germline. The ends were cut back, 7 bases at V and 5 bases at J, with 17 bases in the middle. CDR3 in amino acids: CASTAGGAGYGYTF. The CDR3 coding sequence is TGTGCCAGCACCGCCGGGGGCGCGGGATATGGCTACACCTTC.